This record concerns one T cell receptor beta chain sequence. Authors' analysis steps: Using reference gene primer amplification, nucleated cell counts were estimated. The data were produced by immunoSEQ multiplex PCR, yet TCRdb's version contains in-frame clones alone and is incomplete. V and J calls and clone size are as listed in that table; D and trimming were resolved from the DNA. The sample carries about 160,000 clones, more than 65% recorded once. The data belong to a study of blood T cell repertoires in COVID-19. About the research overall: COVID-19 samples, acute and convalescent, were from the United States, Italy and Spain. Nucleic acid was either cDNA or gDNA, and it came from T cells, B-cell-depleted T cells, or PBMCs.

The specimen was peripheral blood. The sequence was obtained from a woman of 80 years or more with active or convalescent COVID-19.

The chain's CDR3 is CATSDAGQGDNEQFF. The CDR3 region has the DNA TGTGCCACCAGTGACGCGGGACAGGGTGACAATGAGCAGTTCTTC. The chain has TRBV24-1 and TRBJ2-1; 9 bases align to TRBD1. V was pared by 4 bases and J by 5 bases, with 5 bases of the junction left unmatched. The CDR3 totals 15 residues. Per the germline V gene, CDR1 is KGHDR and CDR2 is SFDVKD.